This passage covers 17 T cell receptor beta chains from one sample sequenced in a study of CD4 T cells in relation to SARS-CoV-2 and coronaviruses (dated by TCRdb to the early 2020s). Receptor libraries were prepared by the immunoSEQ multiplex PCR assay. In TCRdb, the immuneACCESS table is reduced to in-frame sequences with V and J assigned. These tables do not hold every clone; where another copy was compared, an unresolved V gene accounts for under half, and the others remain unexplained. The sample records under 15,000 clones, roughly three quarters of which are singletons. The ten most abundant clones make up approximately 7.5% of the sample. CD4+ T cells from unexposed donors were collected before the COVID-19 pandemic (2011-2018). After around ten days of culture, CD4+ T cells were isolated with the EasySep CD4+ T cell isolation kit. These TCRs are of unknown antigen specificity. Sequencing was done on a sample of CD4+ T cells from PBMCs, cultured in vitro. These receptors were obtained from a human donor in good health.

The chain has TRBV11-1 and TRBJ2-1; D could derive from TRBD1 or TRBD2 (6 bases each). Germline CDR1 is SGHAT and CDR2 is FQDESV (reference sequence). V was clipped by 3 bases and J by 7 bases, with 16 bases between them. The CDR3 is 15 residues long. DNA for the CDR3: TGTGCCAGCAGCTTCATGCACACAGGGAGGAATGAGCAGTTCTTC. Translated, it gives CASSFMHTGRNEQFF.

This chain connects TRBV3-1 (or the pseudogene TRBV3-2) to TRBJ2-5; 8 bases are a match to TRBD2. This CDR3 is 16 amino acids long. Germline V gene sequence: CDR1 LGHDT, CDR2 YNNKEL (reference sequence). Losses at the gene ends were 2 bases for V and 2 bases for J; bases not matched to a gene: 7. The CDR3 DNA is TGTGCCAGCAGCCAAACAGCGGGAGTGGTACAAGAGACCCAGTACTTC. Protein: CASSQTAGVVQETQYF.

This rearrangement joins TRBV7-2 to TRBJ2-7; either TRBD1 or TRBD2 may fit D (5 bases each). V was cut by 7 bases and J by 4 bases, with 20 bases left in between. Germline values: CDR1 SGHTA, CDR2 FQGNSA. The CDR3 consists of 15 residues. The CDR3 loop reads CASTPPGRLTYEQYF. The CDR3 DNA follows: TGTGCCAGCACCCCCCCGGGGCGCCTGACTTACGAGCAGTACTTC.

The gene calls are TRBV6-4 and TRBJ2-2; 9 nucleotides align to TRBD2. With V trimmed by 5 bases and J by 7 bases, 5 bases remained unmatched. CDR3 size: 14 residues. In germline, CDR1 is MRHNA, CDR2 SNTAGT. The CDR3 spells CASSRTSDVGELFF. CDR3 nucleotides: TGTGCCAGCAGTCGGACTAGCGATGTCGGGGAGCTGTTTTTT.

CDR3 sequence reads: CASREGQAYEQYF. In DNA form, the CDR3 reads TGTGCCAGTCGGGAGGGACAGGCCTACGAGCAGTACTTC. The genes are TRBV6-5 and TRBJ2-7; the D gene could be TRBD1 or TRBD2 (8 bases each). Trimming stripped 9 bases from V and 2 bases from J, with 14 bases between. CDR1 is MNHEY, CDR2 SVGAGI, per germline. CDR3 size: 13 residues.

The rearrangement joins TRBV27 to TRBJ2-7; 12 bases line up with TRBD1. The J segment lost 5 bases and the V segment lost 6 bases, leaving 5 bases of the junction unmatched. CDR3 length equals 14 residues. Germline CDR1 is MNHEY and CDR2 is SMNVEV (reference sequence). For the CDR3, the DNA is TGTGCCAGCAGGCCGGGACAGGGGGCGAACGAGCAGTACTTC. Translating it yields CASRPGQGANEQYF.

The V gene is TRBV6-5, the J gene TRBJ2-3; the match to TRBD2 covers 10 bases. V shed 6 bases, J shed 2 bases, and the junction held 5 bases outside the gene matches. The length of the CDR3 is 15 residues. CDR1 is MNHEY, CDR2 SVGAGI, per germline. The CDR3 bases are TGTGCCAGCAGATCTAGCGGGAGCCCCACAGATACGCAGTATTTT. It translates to CASRSSGSPTDTQYF.

The chain links TRBV2 to TRBJ1-2; D perhaps matches TRBD1 (6 bases). Germline assignment: CDR1 SNHLY and CDR2 FYNNEI. The CDR3 loop spans 15 amino acids. The ends were cut back, 9 bases at V and 0 bases at J, with 17 bases in the middle. CDR3 DNA: TGTGCCAGAGCACGGGGGCAGACCTCTAACTATGGCTACACCTTC. Its translation: CARARGQTSNYGYTF.

The gene calls are TRBV12-3 or TRBV12-4 and TRBJ1-2; no clear D. The CDR3 length is 13 residues. V lost 3 bases to trimming and J lost 4 bases, with 9 bases between them. The CDR3 loop is CASSLSRLYGYTF. DNA for the CDR3: TGTGCCAGCAGTTTGTCCAGGCTCTATGGCTACACCTTC.

The V and J genes are TRBV3-1 (or the pseudogene TRBV3-2) and TRBJ2-5; D is perhaps TRBD2 (6 bases). The V gene's germline CDR1 is LGHDT and CDR2 YNNKEL (reference sequence). V shed 0 bases and J shed 7 bases, with 27 bases lying between them. This CDR3 has 19 residues. CDR3: CASSQDTGFSGAGAGTQYF. The CDR3 nucleotides are TGTGCCAGCAGCCAAGACACCGGGTTTAGCGGAGCCGGAGCTGGGACCCAGTACTTC.

The gene calls are TRBV19 and TRBJ1-5; 8 bases align to TRBD1. With V trimmed by 4 bases and J by 11 bases, 10 bases remained unmatched. The CDR3 sequence is 14 residues long. CDR1 LNHDA and CDR2 SQIVND come from the germline V gene (reference sequence). CDR3 loop: CASSKDRVEQAQHF. DNA for the CDR3: TGTGCCAGTAGTAAGGACAGGGTAGAGCAAGCCCAGCATTTT.

V usage is TRBV13 and J usage is TRBJ2-3; TRBD1 is a possible D gene (6 bases). CDR3 length equals 16 residues. The V end lost 5 bases, the J end lost 1 base, and 16 bases lay between the germline ends. Germline values: CDR1 PRHDT, CDR2 FYEKMQ (reference sequence). This CDR3 is CASSLQGVPGTDTQYF. The CDR3 DNA sequence: TGTGCCAGCAGCCTACAGGGTGTCCCGGGCACAGATACGCAGTATTTT.

This clone was detected only once. V usage is TRBV6-4 and J usage is TRBJ1-6; D not resolved. The germline V and J ends were trimmed by 2 bases and 8 bases, with 10 bases remaining between them. From germline, CDR1 is MRHNA and CDR2 SNTAGT. The CDR3 loop spans 14 amino acids. The CDR3 sequence: CASSDEFGDSPLHF. The CDR3 region has the DNA TGTGCCAGCAGTGACGAGTTTGGGGATTCACCCCTCCACTTT.

The chain links TRBV19 to TRBJ2-7; unclear D gene. V was cut by 5 bases and J by 4 bases, with 12 bases left in between. The CDR3 has 13 amino acids. Germline V gene data show CDR1 as LNHDA and CDR2 as SQIVND (reference sequence). The CDR3 is CASSAQNGYEQYF. CDR3 DNA: TGTGCCAGTAGTGCGCAAAATGGGTACGAGCAGTACTTC.

The V call is TRBV30, the J call TRBJ1-3; D call uncertain. From germline, CDR1 is GTSNPN and CDR2 SVGIG (reference sequence). V lost 1 base to trimming and J lost 0 bases, with 4 bases between them. There are 13 residues in the CDR3. CDR3 region: CAWSGHSGNTIYF. CDR3 in DNA: TGTGCCTGGAGTGGACACTCTGGAAACACCATATATTTT.

The rearrangement links TRBV3-1 (or the pseudogene TRBV3-2) to TRBJ2-7; D is ambiguous. CDR1 is LGHDT, CDR2 YNNKEL, per germline (reference sequence). This CDR3 contains 11 residues. V was trimmed by 5 bases and J by 3 bases, leaving 5 bases between them. CDR3 sequence reads: CASSANYEQYF. The CDR3 bases are TGTGCCAGCAGCGCAAACTACGAGCAGTACTTC.

This clone was recorded once. J is TRBJ2-1 and V is TRBV5-1; 14 bases are shared with TRBD2. Germline V gene lookup returns CDR1 SGHRS and CDR2 YFSETQ. This CDR3 has 15 residues. J was trimmed by 9 bases and V by 4 bases; bases with no gene match: 6. CDR3 in DNA: TGCGCCAGCAGCGCGGGACTAGCGGGAGAGGCTGAGCAGTTCTTC. Translated, it gives CASSAGLAGEAEQFF. Full variable domain (outside the CDR3, taken from reference TRBV5-1 and TRBJ2-1): KAGVTQTPRYLIKTRGQQVTLSCSPISGHRSVSWYQQTPGQGLQFLFEYFSETQRNKGNFPGRFSGRQFSNSRSEMNVSTLELGDSALYLCASSAGLAGEAEQFFGPGTRLTVL.